This TCR beta chain was documented in a study of CXCR3-negative and CXCR3-positive naive CD8 T cells. The CDR3 has 15 residues. Germline-derived CDR1 and CDR2 are SGHKS and YYEKEE (reference sequence). The authors prepared UMI-labeled TRB cDNA libraries by 5' RACE. TCRdb reprocessed the 5' RACE reads and keeps a single row for each CDR3 protein, giving no DNA. In all, the sample yields 70,000 to 100,000 distinct CDR3 sequences. This receptor was identified in a human donor in good health. Some clones in this sample may be carry-over from other donors' samples. This chain joins TRBV5-5 and TRBJ1-1. Material for sequencing was naive CXCR3- CD8+ T cells from blood. Subset of the sample: CD45RO-CCR7+CD27+CD95- naive CD8+ T cells lacking CXCR3 (TNR3-). Here the CDR3 reads CASSLEGLPRTEAFF.